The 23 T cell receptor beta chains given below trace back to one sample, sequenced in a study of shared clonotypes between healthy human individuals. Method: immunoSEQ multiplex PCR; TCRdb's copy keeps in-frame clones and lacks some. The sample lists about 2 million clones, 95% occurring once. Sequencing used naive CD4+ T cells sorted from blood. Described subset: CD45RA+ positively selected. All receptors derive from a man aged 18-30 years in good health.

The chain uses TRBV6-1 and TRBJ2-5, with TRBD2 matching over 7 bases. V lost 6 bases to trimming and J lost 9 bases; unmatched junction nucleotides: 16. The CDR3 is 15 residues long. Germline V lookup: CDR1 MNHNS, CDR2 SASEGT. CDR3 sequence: CASRELSSPGGAQYF. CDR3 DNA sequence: TGTGCCAGCAGAGAGCTCTCGTCCCCTGGGGGGGCCCAGTACTTC.

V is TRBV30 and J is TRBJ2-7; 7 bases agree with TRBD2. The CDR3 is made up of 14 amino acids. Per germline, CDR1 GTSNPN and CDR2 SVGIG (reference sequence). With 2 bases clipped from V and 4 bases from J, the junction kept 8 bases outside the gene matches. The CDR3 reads CAWSLAAPTYEQYF. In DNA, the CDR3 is TGTGCCTGGAGTCTAGCGGCTCCTACTTACGAGCAGTACTTC. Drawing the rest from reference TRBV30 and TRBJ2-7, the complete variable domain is SQTIHQWPATLVQPVGSPLSLECTVEGTSNPNLYWYRQAAGRGLQLLFYSVGIGQISSEVPQNLSASRPQDRQFILSSKKLLLSDSGFYLCAWSLAAPTYEQYFGPGTRLTVT.

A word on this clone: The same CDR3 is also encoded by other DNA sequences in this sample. CDR3 nucleotide sequence: TGCGCCAGCAGCTCTGAGGGGGTAACTAATGAAAAACTGTTTTTT. This encodes CASSSEGVTNEKLFF. The chain uses TRBV5-1 and TRBJ1-4, with D perhaps TRBD1 (6 bases). The V end was cut by 3 bases, the J end by 1 base, with 10 bases between. This CDR3 has 15 residues. Germline values: CDR1 SGHRS, CDR2 YFSETQ.

CDR3 sequence reads: CASSFMRQGNTEAFF. CDR3 DNA sequence: TGTGCCAGCAGCTTCATGAGACAGGGGAACACTGAAGCTTTCTTT. This chain uses TRBV7-2 with TRBJ1-1; 7 nucleotides align to TRBD1. This CDR3 contains 15 residues. Per the germline V gene, CDR1 is SGHTA and CDR2 is FQGNSA. The V and J ends lost 3 bases and 1 base, in that order; junction bases with no gene match: 5.

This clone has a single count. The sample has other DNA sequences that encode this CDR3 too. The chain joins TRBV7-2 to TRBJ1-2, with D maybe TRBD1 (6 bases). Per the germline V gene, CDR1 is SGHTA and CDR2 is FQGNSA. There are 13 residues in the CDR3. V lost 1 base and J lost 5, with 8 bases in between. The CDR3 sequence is CASSLGQGYGYTF. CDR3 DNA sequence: TGTGCCAGCAGCTTAGGGCAGGGGTATGGCTACACCTTC.

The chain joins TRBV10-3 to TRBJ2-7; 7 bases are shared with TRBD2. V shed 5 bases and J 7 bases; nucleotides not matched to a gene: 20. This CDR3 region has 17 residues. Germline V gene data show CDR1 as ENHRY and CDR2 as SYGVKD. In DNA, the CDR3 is TGTGCCATCAGTAACGCTAGCGGAGGACTACGGGTAAGGGAGCAGTACTTC. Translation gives CAISNASGGLRVREQYF.

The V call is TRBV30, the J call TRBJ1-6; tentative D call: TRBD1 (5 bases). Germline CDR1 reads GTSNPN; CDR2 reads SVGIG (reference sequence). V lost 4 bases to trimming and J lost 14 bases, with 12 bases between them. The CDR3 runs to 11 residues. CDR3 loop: CAWTSGRALHF. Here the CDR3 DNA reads TGTGCCTGGACCTCCGGCAGGGCCCTCCACTTT.

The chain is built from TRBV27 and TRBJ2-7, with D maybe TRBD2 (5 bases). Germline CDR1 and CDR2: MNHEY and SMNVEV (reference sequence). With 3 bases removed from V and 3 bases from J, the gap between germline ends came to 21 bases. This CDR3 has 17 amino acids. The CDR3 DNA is TGTGCCAGCAGTTTGACCCCCATTAGTAGAGGGAACTACGAGCAGTACTTC. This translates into CASSLTPISRGNYEQYF.

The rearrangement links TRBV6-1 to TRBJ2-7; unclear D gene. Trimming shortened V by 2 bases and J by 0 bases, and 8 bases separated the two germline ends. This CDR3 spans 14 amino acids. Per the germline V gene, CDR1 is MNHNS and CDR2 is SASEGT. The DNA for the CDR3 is TGTGCCAGCAGTGAATATTGGGGCTCCTACGAGCAGTACTTC. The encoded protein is CASSEYWGSYEQYF.

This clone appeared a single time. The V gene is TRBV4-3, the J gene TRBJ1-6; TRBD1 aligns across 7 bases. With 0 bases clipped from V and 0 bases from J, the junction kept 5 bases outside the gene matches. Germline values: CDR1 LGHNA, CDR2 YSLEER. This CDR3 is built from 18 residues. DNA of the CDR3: TGCGCCAGCAGCCAAGATACCCCAGGGGGCTCCTATAATTCACCCCTCCACTTT. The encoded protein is CASSQDTPGGSYNSPLHF.

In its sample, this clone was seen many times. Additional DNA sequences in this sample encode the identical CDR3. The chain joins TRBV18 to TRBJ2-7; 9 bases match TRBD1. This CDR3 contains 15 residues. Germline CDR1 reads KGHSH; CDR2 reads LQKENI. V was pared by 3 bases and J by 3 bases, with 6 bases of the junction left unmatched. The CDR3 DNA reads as TGTGCCAGCTCACCGAATAACAGGGGGCTCTACGAGCAGTACTTC. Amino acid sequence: CASSPNNRGLYEQYF.

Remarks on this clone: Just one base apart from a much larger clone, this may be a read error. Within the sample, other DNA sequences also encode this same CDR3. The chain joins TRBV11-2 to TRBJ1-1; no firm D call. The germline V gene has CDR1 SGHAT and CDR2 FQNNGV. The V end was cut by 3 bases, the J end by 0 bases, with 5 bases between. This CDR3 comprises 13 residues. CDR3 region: CASSLAVNTEAFF. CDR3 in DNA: TGTGCCAGCAGCTTGGCAGTGAACACTGAAGCTTTCTTT.

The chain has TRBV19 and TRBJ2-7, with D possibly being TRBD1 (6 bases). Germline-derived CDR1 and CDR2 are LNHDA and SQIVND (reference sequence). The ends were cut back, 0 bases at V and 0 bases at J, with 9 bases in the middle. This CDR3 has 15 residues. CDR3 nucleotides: TGTGCCAGTAGTATAGAGGACAGTTACTCCTACGAGCAGTACTTC. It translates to CASSIEDSYSYEQYF.

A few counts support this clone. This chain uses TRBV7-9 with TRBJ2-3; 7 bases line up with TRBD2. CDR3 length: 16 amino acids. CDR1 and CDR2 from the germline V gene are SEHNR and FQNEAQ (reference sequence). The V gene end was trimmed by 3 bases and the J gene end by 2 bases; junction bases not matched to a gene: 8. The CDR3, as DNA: TGTGCCAGCAGCTTCGGGACTACCCAATACACAGATACGCAGTATTTT. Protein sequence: CASSFGTTQYTDTQYF.

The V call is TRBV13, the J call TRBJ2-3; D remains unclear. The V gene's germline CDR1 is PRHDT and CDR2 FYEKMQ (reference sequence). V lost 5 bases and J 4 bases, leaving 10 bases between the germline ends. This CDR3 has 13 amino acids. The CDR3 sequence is CASSRTFPDTQYF. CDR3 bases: TGTGCCAGCAGCCGAACCTTCCCAGATACGCAGTATTTT.

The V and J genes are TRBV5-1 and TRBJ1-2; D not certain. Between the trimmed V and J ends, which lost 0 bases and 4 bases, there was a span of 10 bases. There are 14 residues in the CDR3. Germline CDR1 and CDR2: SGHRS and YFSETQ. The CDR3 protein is CASSLGGSGYGYTF. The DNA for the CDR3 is TGCGCCAGCAGCTTGGGAGGGAGCGGCTATGGCTACACCTTC.

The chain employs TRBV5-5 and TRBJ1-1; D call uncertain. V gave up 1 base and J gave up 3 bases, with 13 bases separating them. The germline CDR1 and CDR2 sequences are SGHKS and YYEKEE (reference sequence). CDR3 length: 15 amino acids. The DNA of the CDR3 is TGTGCCAGCAGCTTGATTTTCGTCGGGGACACTGAAGCTTTCTTT. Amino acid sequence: CASSLIFVGDTEAFF.

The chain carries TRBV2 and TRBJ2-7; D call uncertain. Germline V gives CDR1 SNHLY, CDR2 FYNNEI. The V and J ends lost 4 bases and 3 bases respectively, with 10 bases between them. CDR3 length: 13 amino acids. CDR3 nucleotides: TGTGCCAGCAGTGTACCGGGCCTCTACGAGCAGTACTTC. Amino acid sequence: CASSVPGLYEQYF.

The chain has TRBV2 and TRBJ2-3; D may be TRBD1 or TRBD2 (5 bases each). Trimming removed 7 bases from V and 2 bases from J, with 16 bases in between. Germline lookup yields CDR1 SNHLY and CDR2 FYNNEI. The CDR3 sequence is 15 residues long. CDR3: CASTPGTQYTDTQYF. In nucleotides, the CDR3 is TGTGCCAGCACTCCCGGGACGCAATACACAGATACGCAGTATTTT.

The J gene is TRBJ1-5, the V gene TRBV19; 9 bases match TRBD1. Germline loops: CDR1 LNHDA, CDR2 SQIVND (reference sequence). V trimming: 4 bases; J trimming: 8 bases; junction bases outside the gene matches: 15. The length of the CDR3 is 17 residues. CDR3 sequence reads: CASSTTRGQGERKPQHF. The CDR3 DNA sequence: TGTGCCAGTAGTACGACCCGGGGACAGGGTGAGAGGAAGCCCCAGCATTTT. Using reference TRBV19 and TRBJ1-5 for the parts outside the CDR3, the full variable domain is DGGITQSPKYLFRKEGQNVTLSCEQNLNHDAMYWYRQDPGQGLRLIYYSQIVNDFQKGDIAEGYSVSREKKESFPLTVTSAQKNPTAFYLCASSTTRGQGERKPQHFGDGTRLSIL.

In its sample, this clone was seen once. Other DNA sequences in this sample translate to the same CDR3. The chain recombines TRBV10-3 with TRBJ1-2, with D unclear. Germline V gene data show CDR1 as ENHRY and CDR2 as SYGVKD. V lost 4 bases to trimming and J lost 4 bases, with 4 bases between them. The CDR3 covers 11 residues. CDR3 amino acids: CAISGLYGYTF. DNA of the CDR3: TGTGCCATCAGTGGTCTCTATGGCTACACCTTC.

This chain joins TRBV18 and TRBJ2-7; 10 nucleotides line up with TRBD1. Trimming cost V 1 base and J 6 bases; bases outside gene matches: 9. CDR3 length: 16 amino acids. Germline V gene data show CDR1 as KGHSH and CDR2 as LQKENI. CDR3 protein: CASSPLSPGTGAEQYF. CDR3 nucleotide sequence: TGTGCCAGCTCACCACTATCCCCCGGGACAGGGGCCGAGCAGTACTTC.

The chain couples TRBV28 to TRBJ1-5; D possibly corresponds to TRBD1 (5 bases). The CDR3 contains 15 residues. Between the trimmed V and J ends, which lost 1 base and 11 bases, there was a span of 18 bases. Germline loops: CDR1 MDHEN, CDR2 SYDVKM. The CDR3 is CASSLSSGPSRAQHF. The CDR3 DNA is TGTGCCAGCAGTTTATCCTCAGGTCCCTCCAGGGCCCAGCATTTT.